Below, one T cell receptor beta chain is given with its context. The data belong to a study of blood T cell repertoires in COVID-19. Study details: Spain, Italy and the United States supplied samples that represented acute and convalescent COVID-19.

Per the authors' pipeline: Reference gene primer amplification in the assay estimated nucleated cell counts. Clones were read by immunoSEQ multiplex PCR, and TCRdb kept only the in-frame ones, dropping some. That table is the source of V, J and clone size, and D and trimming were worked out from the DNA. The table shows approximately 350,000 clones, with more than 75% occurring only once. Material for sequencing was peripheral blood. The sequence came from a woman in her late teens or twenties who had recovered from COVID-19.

The CDR3 nucleotides read TGTGCCAGCACCGCTCTAGCGGGAAGATCCTACAATGAGCAGTTCTTC. It yields the protein CASTALAGRSYNEQFF. V is TRBV27 and J is TRBJ2-1; 9 nucleotides line up with TRBD2. Germline V CDR1 and CDR2: MNHEY, SMNVEV (reference sequence). The CDR3 length is 16 residues. J was trimmed by 1 base and V by 7 bases; bases with no gene match: 8.